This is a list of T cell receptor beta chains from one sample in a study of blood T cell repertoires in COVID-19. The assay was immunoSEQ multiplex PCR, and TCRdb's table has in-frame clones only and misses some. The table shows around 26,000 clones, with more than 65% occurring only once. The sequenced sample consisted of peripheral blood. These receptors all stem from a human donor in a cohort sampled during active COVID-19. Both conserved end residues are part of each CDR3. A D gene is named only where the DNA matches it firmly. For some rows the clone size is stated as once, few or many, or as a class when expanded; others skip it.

CDR3aa: CASSEGTSGPYEQYF
CDR3nt: TGTGCCAGCAGCGAAGGGACTAGCGGACCTTACGAGCAGTACTTC
v_gene: TRBV9
j_gene: TRBJ2-7
abundance: -
d_gene: TRBD2

CDR3aa: CASSLGNDRGLQGRYGYTF
CDR3nt: TGTGCCAGCAGCTTGGGCAACGACAGGGGGTTGCAGGGACGATATGGCTACACCTTC
v_gene: TRBV5-4
j_gene: TRBJ1-2
abundance: -
d_gene: TRBD1

CDR3aa: CSVTGDAYNEQFF
CDR3nt: TGCAGCGTGACAGGAGATGCCTACAATGAGCAGTTCTTC
v_gene: TRBV29-1
j_gene: TRBJ2-1
abundance: -
d_gene: -

CDR3aa: CASKTGGYNEQFF
CDR3nt: TGTGCCAGCAAAACAGGGGGATACAATGAGCAGTTCTTC
v_gene: TRBV6-5
j_gene: TRBJ2-1
abundance: once
d_gene: TRBD1

CDR3aa: CAWSLASYEQYF
CDR3nt: TGTGCCTGGAGCCTAGCCTCCTACGAGCAGTACTTC
v_gene: TRBV30
j_gene: TRBJ2-7
abundance: -
d_gene: -

CDR3aa: CASSFGTGGGYNEQFF
CDR3nt: TGTGCCAGCAGCTTTGGGACTGGCGGGGGATACAATGAGCAGTTCTTC
v_gene: TRBV5-6
j_gene: TRBJ2-1
abundance: -
d_gene: TRBD2

CDR3aa: CASSLVTGALEQYF
CDR3nt: TGTGCCAGTAGCCTAGTGACAGGCGCGCTCGAGCAGTACTTC
v_gene: TRBV19
j_gene: TRBJ2-7
abundance: -
d_gene: -

CDR3aa: CASSFRGGLRPHEQFF
CDR3nt: TGTGCCAGCAGCTTTAGAGGGGGCCTACGTCCCCATGAGCAGTTCTTC
v_gene: TRBV7-2
j_gene: TRBJ2-1
abundance: -
d_gene: TRBD1

CDR3aa: CASGLWQGSVQPQHF
CDR3nt: TGTGCTAGTGGTTTGTGGCAGGGGTCGGTTCAGCCCCAGCATTTT
v_gene: TRBV12-5
j_gene: TRBJ1-5
abundance: -
d_gene: -

CDR3aa: CAWSSGSGTNEQFF
CDR3nt: TGTGCCTGGAGTTCCGGTAGCGGGACAAATGAGCAGTTCTTC
v_gene: TRBV30
j_gene: TRBJ2-1
abundance: -
d_gene: TRBD2

CDR3aa: CASSLVASWGTDTQYF
CDR3nt: TGTGCCAGCAGCTTAGTTGCTAGCTGGGGCACAGATACGCAGTATTTT
v_gene: TRBV7-8
j_gene: TRBJ2-3
abundance: -
d_gene: -

CDR3aa: CASTSGLAGVDTQYF
CDR3nt: TGTGCCAGCACCTCGGGACTAGCGGGAGTAGATACGCAGTATTTT
v_gene: TRBV7-8
j_gene: TRBJ2-3
abundance: -
d_gene: TRBD2

CDR3aa: CASTGGRGREHEQYF
CDR3nt: TGTGCCAGTACCGGGGGAAGGGGCAGGGAGCACGAGCAGTACTTC
v_gene: TRBV19
j_gene: TRBJ2-7
abundance: -
d_gene: -

CDR3aa: CASSTPATGLSSYNEQFF
CDR3nt: TGTGCCAGTAGTACCCCCGCAACGGGACTAAGCTCCTACAATGAGCAGTTCTTC
v_gene: TRBV19
j_gene: TRBJ2-1
abundance: -
d_gene: TRBD2

CDR3aa: CASSLARNQPQHF
CDR3nt: TGTGCCAGCAGCTTAGCCAGAAATCAGCCCCAGCATTTT
v_gene: TRBV7-2
j_gene: TRBJ1-5
abundance: -
d_gene: -

CDR3aa: CASSSGLDSTDTQYF
CDR3nt: TGTGCCAGCAGCTCGGGACTGGATAGCACAGATACGCAGTATTTT
v_gene: TRBV7-2
j_gene: TRBJ2-3
abundance: -
d_gene: -

CDR3aa: CASSVKSEQFF
CDR3nt: TGTGCCAGCAGCGTGAAGAGTGAGCAGTTCTTC
v_gene: TRBV7-2
j_gene: TRBJ2-1
abundance: -
d_gene: -

CDR3aa: CASITGTGGSSYEQYF
CDR3nt: TGTGCCAGCATAACAGGGACAGGCGGATCGTCTTACGAGCAGTACTTC
v_gene: TRBV6-6
j_gene: TRBJ2-7
abundance: -
d_gene: TRBD1

CDR3aa: CASSQGAGGLDEQYF
CDR3nt: TGCGCCAGCAGCCAAGGGGCAGGGGGCCTGGACGAGCAGTACTTC
v_gene: TRBV4-3
j_gene: TRBJ2-7
abundance: -
d_gene: TRBD1

CDR3aa: CASSVDHGGRGNTIYF
CDR3nt: TGTGCCAGCAGCGTAGACCACGGGGGGAGAGGAAACACCATATATTTT
v_gene: TRBV9
j_gene: TRBJ1-3
abundance: -
d_gene: -

CDR3aa: CASSPNRDQPQHF
CDR3nt: TGTGCCAGCAGCCCGAACAGGGATCAGCCCCAGCATTTT
v_gene: TRBV11-1
j_gene: TRBJ1-5
abundance: -
d_gene: -

CDR3aa: CASSESGGIDEQYF
CDR3nt: TGTGCCAGCAGTGAGTCAGGGGGCATCGACGAGCAGTACTTC
v_gene: TRBV25-1
j_gene: TRBJ2-7
abundance: few
d_gene: TRBD1

CDR3aa: CASSLAGGGYTF
CDR3nt: TGTGCCAGCAGCTTGGCCGGGGGAGGCTACACCTTC
v_gene: TRBV5-5
j_gene: TRBJ1-2
abundance: -
d_gene: -

CDR3aa: CSASIGEKLFF
CDR3nt: TGCAGTGCTAGTATCGGGGAAAAACTGTTTTTT
v_gene: TRBV20-1
j_gene: TRBJ1-4
abundance: -
d_gene: -

CDR3aa: CSARQGPNTEAFF
CDR3nt: TGCAGCGCGAGACAGGGGCCGAACACTGAAGCTTTCTTT
v_gene: TRBV29-1
j_gene: TRBJ1-1
abundance: -
d_gene: TRBD1